Each of the 16 T cell receptor beta chains below was sequenced from the same sample in a study of blood T cell repertoires in COVID-19 (dated by TCRdb to between 2020 and 2021). Libraries came from the immunoSEQ multiplex PCR assay. The clones in this table, taken by TCRdb from immuneACCESS, are in-frame only. Not every clone is retained; where verified, under half of the shortfall comes from an unresolved V gene, and the cause of the rest is unknown. The sample table contains fewer than 110,000 clones; only one count was recorded for about 90% of them. Less than 4.5% of the sample belongs to the ten largest clones. The sequencing sample was made of peripheral blood. The receptors derive from a human donor in a cohort sampled during active COVID-19.

This chain joins TRBV29-1 and TRBJ2-7, with 8 bases matching TRBD1. The CDR3 consists of 13 residues. CDR1 SQVTM and CDR2 ANQGSEA come from the germline V gene. With V trimmed by 4 bases and J by 5 bases, 7 bases remained unmatched. CDR3 in DNA: TGCAGCGTTGGAAGTGACAGGGGTAACGAGCAGTACTTC. The encoded protein is CSVGSDRGNEQYF.

This clone showed up just once. The chain joins TRBV24-1 to TRBJ2-7, with TRBD2 identical over 7 bases. The CDR3 consists of 15 residues. Germline V gene lookup returns CDR1 KGHDR and CDR2 SFDVKD. V lost 2 bases to trimming and J lost 1 base; unmatched junction nucleotides: 4. CDR3 bases: TGTGCCACCAGTGATTGGGGCGGGAGTTCCTACGAGCAGTACTTC. Protein product: CATSDWGGSSYEQYF.

The CDR3 loop is CASSRGHLGTDTQYF. The CDR3 DNA is TGTGCCAGCAGCCGCGGACACCTAGGCACAGATACGCAGTATTTT. This sequence joins TRBV5-8 and TRBJ2-3, with a weak D call TRBD1 (5 bases). This CDR3 region has 15 residues. CDR1 SGHTS and CDR2 YDEGEE come from the germline V gene. Trimming cost V 4 bases and J 1 base, with 13 bases left between them.

The chain joins TRBV7-9 to TRBJ2-1; perhaps TRBD2 as D (5 bases). V lost 4 bases and J lost 6, with 19 bases in between. Germline V lookup: CDR1 SEHNR, CDR2 FQNEAQ (reference sequence). There are 16 residues in the CDR3. DNA of the CDR3: TGTGCCAGCAGCTCCTTTTGGGCGGGCGCTCGCAATGAGCAGTTCTTC. Protein: CASSSFWAGARNEQFF.

The CDR3 reads CASSPSELLNTEAFF. The CDR3 coding sequence is TGTGCCAGCTCACCCAGCGAACTTTTGAACACTGAAGCTTTCTTT. The chain is built from TRBV18 and TRBJ1-1; no clear D. CDR3 length equals 15 residues. V was cut by 3 bases and J by 0 bases, with 11 bases left in between. CDR1 and CDR2 from the germline V gene are KGHSH and LQKENI.

This clone was seen a single time. V usage is TRBV7-2 and J usage is TRBJ1-6; TRBD1 aligns across 8 bases. The CDR3 has 15 residues. Looked up from germline, CDR1 is SGHTA and CDR2 is FQGNSA. Trimming cost V 5 bases and J 6 bases; bases outside gene matches: 6. DNA of the CDR3: TGTGCCAGCAGCACAAGGACAGGGACTAATTCACCCCTCCACTTT. It yields the protein CASSTRTGTNSPLHF.

The chain employs TRBV5-6 and TRBJ1-3; D is possibly TRBD1 (5 bases). CDR1 and CDR2 (germline): SGHDT, YYEEEE. CDR3 length: 14 residues. V was cut by 0 bases and J by 7 bases, with 11 bases left in between. This chain's CDR3 is CASSLVGARNTIYF. In nucleotides, the CDR3 is TGTGCCAGCAGCTTGGTAGGGGCTAGGAACACCATATATTTT.

This chain's CDR3 is CASSWDRANSPLHF. CDR3 bases: TGCGCCAGCAGCTGGGACAGGGCCAATTCACCCCTCCACTTT. The J gene is TRBJ1-6, the V gene TRBV5-1, with 9 bases that match TRBD1. With 3 bases clipped from V and 7 bases from J, the junction kept 2 bases outside the gene matches. Germline loops: CDR1 SGHRS, CDR2 YFSETQ. The CDR3 extends over 14 amino acids.

The chain employs TRBV5-4 and TRBJ2-5; 11 positions match TRBD2. The V segment lost 2 bases and the J segment 5 bases; nucleotides outside the gene matches: 2. CDR1 and CDR2 (germline): SGHNT, YYREEE (reference sequence). The CDR3 consists of 14 residues. The CDR3 loop reads CASSFRTSGETQYF. The CDR3 DNA reads TGTGCCAGCAGCTTTCGGACTAGCGGGGAGACCCAGTACTTC.

This clone was counted only a few times. The V and J genes are TRBV29-1 and TRBJ2-3, with 7 bases that match TRBD1. The junction had 10 bases not matched to a gene; V was cut back by 0 bases and J by 4 bases. The CDR3 totals 16 residues. Germline CDR1 and CDR2: SQVTM and ANQGSEA. The CDR3 DNA reads as TGCAGCGTTGAAGATCTTCGAGGGGGCCCCTCAGATACGCAGTATTTT. Its protein is CSVEDLRGGPSDTQYF.

The V and J genes are TRBV10-3 and TRBJ2-1; 11 nucleotides align to TRBD2. This CDR3 region has 17 residues. CDR1 is ENHRY, CDR2 SYGVKD, per germline. With 4 bases clipped from V and 1 base from J, the junction kept 6 bases outside the gene matches. The CDR3 DNA reads TGTGCCATCAGTGCGGGTAGCGGGGGGGGATCCTACAATGAGCAGTTCTTC. Protein product: CAISAGSGGGSYNEQFF.

The gene calls are TRBV28 and TRBJ1-1; the D is unclear. This CDR3 has 17 amino acids. Germline assignment: CDR1 MDHEN and CDR2 SYDVKM. V was pared by 5 bases and J by 5 bases, with 24 bases between. The CDR3 is CASSNGEVGVRWTEAFF. As DNA, the CDR3 is TGTGCCAGCAGTAATGGGGAGGTGGGAGTACGATGGACTGAAGCTTTCTTT. Looking up the rest from reference TRBV28 and TRBJ1-1 gives the full variable domain: DVKVTQSSRYLVKRTGEKVFLECVQDMDHENMFWYRQDPGLGLRLIYFSYDVKMKEKGDIPEGYSVSREKKERFSLILESASTNQTSMYLCASSNGEVGVRWTEAFFGQGTRLTVV.

The chain links TRBV27 to TRBJ1-5, with a tentative D call TRBD1 (6 bases). V lost 6 bases, J lost 6 bases, and 15 bases lay in between. This CDR3 contains 14 residues. The germline CDR1 and CDR2 sequences are MNHEY and SMNVEV (reference sequence). This chain's CDR3 is CASRPQGSRQPQHF. The CDR3 DNA sequence: TGTGCCAGCAGGCCACAGGGATCCCGTCAGCCCCAGCATTTT.

The gene calls are TRBV7-3 and TRBJ1-1, with 7 bases matching TRBD1. The germline V gene has CDR1 SGHTA and CDR2 FQGTGA. V shed 0 bases, J shed 1 base, and the junction held 5 bases outside the gene matches. CDR3 length: 16 residues. CDR3 in DNA: TGTGCCAGCAGCTTAACGGGACAGACAAAGAACACTGAAGCTTTCTTT. This sequence encodes CASSLTGQTKNTEAFF.

This chain connects TRBV5-6 to TRBJ2-7; D is possibly TRBD2 (5 bases). This CDR3 is 14 amino acids long. V lost 4 bases and J lost 6, with 17 bases in between. The germline gives CDR1 SGHDT, CDR2 YYEEEE. The DNA for the CDR3 is TGTGCCAGCAGCCCCGGACCGAGGGCTACCGAGCAGTACTTC. Amino acids: CASSPGPRATEQYF.

Only one count was recorded for this clone. The chain joins TRBV6-5 to TRBJ2-2; tentative D call: TRBD2 (7 bases). This CDR3 contains 16 residues. The V and J ends lost 11 bases and 0 bases respectively, with 19 bases between them. The germline V gene has CDR1 MNHEY and CDR2 SVGAGI. The CDR3 DNA is TGTGCCGGAAGTTCGGGGGGCCTTCCGAACACCGGGGAGCTGTTTTTT. Translation gives CAGSSGGLPNTGELFF.